Each of the 7 T cell receptor beta chains below was sequenced from the same sample in a study of response to subunit inactivated influenza vaccine. Each CDR3 protein is one row after TCRdb ran MiXCR on the RT-PCR reads. The profile shows about 650,000 distinct CDR3 sequences, around a sixth of them singletons. Sample: PBMCs from blood, taken 11 to 12 days after vaccination. The receptor source for this set is a man in his fifties or sixties who received an inactivated influenza vaccine.

CDR3 nucleotides: TGTGCCACCAGTGATTCGGACAGGGGGCTGCTAATAGATACGCAGTATTTT. Translated, it gives CATSDSDRGLLIDTQYF. The chain is built from TRBV24-1 and TRBJ2-3, with TRBD1 matching over 11 bases. Germline CDR1 is KGHDR and CDR2 is SFDVKD. The CDR3 covers 17 residues. V shed 2 bases and J 5 bases; nucleotides not matched to a gene: 8.

This rearrangement joins TRBV5-1 to TRBJ1-1; TRBD1 is a possible D gene (5 bases). Germline-derived CDR1 and CDR2 are SGHRS and YFSETQ. V gave up 2 bases and J gave up 2 bases, with 13 bases separating them. This CDR3 has 15 residues. CDR3 amino acids: CASSLLTGVNTEAFF. DNA for the CDR3: TGCGCCAGCAGCTTATTAACAGGCGTCAACACTGAAGCTTTCTTT.

This clonotype was observed at least ten times. J is TRBJ2-1 and V is TRBV24-1; D gene uncertain. The CDR3 sequence is 14 residues long. Germline CDR1 is KGHDR and CDR2 is SFDVKD. The germline V and J ends were trimmed by 5 bases and 6 bases, with 13 bases remaining between them. CDR3 amino acids: CATSGLDISNEQFF. CDR3 nucleotide sequence: TGTGCCACCAGTGGGCTAGATATCAGCAATGAGCAGTTCTTC.

This clonotype occurred once. The chain joins TRBV7-6 to TRBJ2-5; D perhaps matches TRBD1 (5 bases). Looked up from germline, CDR1 is SGHVS and CDR2 is FNYEAQ. V lost 5 bases, J lost 3 bases, and 16 bases lay in between. CDR3 length equals 15 residues. The CDR3 sequence: CASSPWGSTEETQYF. In DNA, the CDR3 is TGTGCCAGCAGCCCCTGGGGCTCCACCGAAGAGACCCAGTACTTC.

The gene calls are TRBV12-3 or TRBV12-4 and TRBJ1-1; a weak D match, TRBD1 (5 bases). Trimming pared 2 bases from V and 3 bases from J, leaving 10 bases between. This CDR3 is 14 amino acids long. The CDR3 here is CASSLWGEDTEAFF. The DNA for the CDR3 is TGTGCCAGCAGTTTATGGGGGGAGGACACTGAAGCTTTCTTT.

This clonotype has only one observation. This sequence joins TRBV6-1 and TRBJ2-1; D gene ambiguous. The ends were cut back, 6 bases at V and 0 bases at J, with 9 bases in the middle. CDR1 is MNHNS, CDR2 SASEGT, per germline. This CDR3 region has 14 residues. The DNA of the CDR3 is TGTGCCAGCAGGACGGAGAGCTCCTACAATGAGCAGTTCTTC. Translating gives CASRTESSYNEQFF.

The chain combines TRBV10-3 with TRBJ2-3, with 8 positions matching TRBD1. The V segment lost 4 bases and the J segment 3 bases; nucleotides outside the gene matches: 9. This CDR3 region has 16 residues. Germline CDR1 and CDR2: ENHRY and SYGVKD. CDR3 sequence: CAISALQGVGTDTQYF. CDR3 nucleotides: TGTGCCATCAGTGCTTTACAGGGGGTCGGGACAGATACGCAGTATTTT.